These 20 T cell receptor beta chains were sequenced from one sample in a study of cytomegalovirus exposure and HLA in healthy donors. Both 60 Vbeta primers and 13 Jbeta primers went into the PCR. Sequenced by immunoSEQ multiplex PCR; TCRdb stores in-frame clones only, minus some. This table holds over 150,000 clones, approximately 80% found once. The sample comprised PBMCs. Receptors originate from a man aged 25 to 40 in good health and CMV-seropositive.

V usage is TRBV30 and J usage is TRBJ2-5; the match to TRBD1 covers 8 bases. Germline values: CDR1 GTSNPN, CDR2 SVGIG (reference sequence). The CDR3 spans 13 residues. J gave up 5 bases and V 8 bases, and 10 bases lay outside the gene matches. CDR3 residues: CAGAGTGGETQYF. Written as DNA, the CDR3 is TGTGCCGGTGCCGGGACAGGCGGGGAGACCCAGTACTTC.

Only a few counts were recorded for this clone. The J gene is TRBJ1-1, the V gene TRBV5-1, with unresolved D. The germline gives CDR1 SGHRS, CDR2 YFSETQ. The CDR3 is 14 residues long. Trimming left V 2 bases short and J 1 base short, with 9 bases between. This CDR3 is CASSLQTTNTEAFF. As DNA, the CDR3 is TGCGCCAGCAGCTTACAGACGACGAACACTGAAGCTTTCTTT.

The chain employs TRBV10-3 and TRBJ2-7, with 7 bases fitting TRBD1. Germline V gene lookup returns CDR1 ENHRY and CDR2 SYGVKD. This CDR3 has 16 residues. Trimming at V came to 7 bases and at J to 5 bases, leaving 17 bases not matched to a gene. The CDR3 loop reads CAITGTAPDLGHEQYF. The CDR3 nucleotides are TGTGCCATCACGGGGACAGCACCAGACCTGGGCCACGAGCAGTACTTC.

V and J are TRBV5-6 and TRBJ1-4; 12 bases are a match to TRBD1. The junction had 15 bases not matched to a gene; V was cut back by 4 bases and J by 8 bases. The CDR3 runs 18 residues. The germline V gene has CDR1 SGHDT and CDR2 YYEEEE. CDR3 in DNA: TGTGCCAGCAGCCTGCACGGGACAGGGGGCCGGCGAGGGGAAAAACTGTTTTTT. It yields the protein CASSLHGTGGRRGEKLFF.

This clone was seen only once. The J gene is TRBJ2-1, the V gene TRBV25-1; D remains unclear. V was clipped by 3 bases and J by 3 bases, with 6 bases between them. Germline lookup yields CDR1 MGHDK and CDR2 SYGVNS. The CDR3 runs 13 residues. Written as DNA, the CDR3 is TGTGCCAGCAGTGATTCCAGCTACAATGAGCAGTTCTTC. Amino acids: CASSDSSYNEQFF.

This chain connects TRBV9 to TRBJ2-2; 10 bases align to TRBD2. Germline CDR1 reads SGDLS; CDR2 reads YYNGEE. The CDR3 sequence is 15 residues long. Trimming removed 4 bases from V and 4 bases from J; junction bases left unmatched: 4. CDR3 in DNA: TGTGCCAGCAGCAGTGCTAGCGGGAGCACCGGGGAGCTGTTTTTT. Amino acid sequence: CASSSASGSTGELFF.

This clone has just one count. The CDR3 sequence: CASSSGEDTEAFF. DNA of the CDR3: TGTGCCAGCAGTTCGGGGGAGGACACTGAAGCTTTCTTT. The rearrangement links TRBV6-5 to TRBJ1-1; TRBD1 might be the D (5 bases). From germline, CDR1 is MNHEY and CDR2 SVGAGI. Trimming removed 4 bases at V and 3 bases at J, with 9 bases between. This CDR3 comprises 13 residues.

This chain uses TRBV5-1 with TRBJ2-2; TRBD2 matches at 9 bases. The V segment lost 4 bases and the J segment 4 bases; nucleotides outside the gene matches: 5. The CDR3 contains 15 residues. Germline CDR1 SGHRS, CDR2 YFSETQ. CDR3 in amino acids: CASSTGTSITGELFF. The DNA for the CDR3 is TGCGCCAGCAGCACCGGGACTAGCATCACCGGGGAGCTGTTTTTT.

In regard to this clone: One junction end does not reproduce the germline sequence, and a read error may be involved. Other DNA sequences from this sample encode an identical CDR3 as well. This chain connects TRBV6-1 to TRBJ2-7; 7 nucleotides agree with TRBD2. Germline V CDR1 and CDR2: MNHNS, SASEGT. There are 13 residues in the CDR3. For the CDR3, the DNA is TGTGCCAGCAGTGAATCGCGGGACTACGAGCAGTACTTT. Protein: CASSESRDYEQYF.

For the CDR3, the DNA is TGCGCCAGCAGTAACGGACTAGTCGGGGGCGGGGAGCTGTTTTTT. This translates into CASSNGLVGGGELFF. J is TRBJ2-2 and V is TRBV10-1; 7 positions agree with TRBD2. Germline V gives CDR1 WNHNN, CDR2 SYGVQD (reference sequence). V shed 5 bases, J shed 7 bases, and the junction held 10 bases outside the gene matches. This CDR3 region has 15 residues.

The chain recombines TRBV11-2 with TRBJ2-7; 8 bases fit TRBD2. CDR1 and CDR2 from the germline V gene are SGHAT and FQNNGV. The CDR3 consists of 15 residues. The V segment lost 2 bases and the J segment 3 bases; nucleotides outside the gene matches: 6. Here the CDR3 DNA reads TGTGCCAGCAGCTTAACCCCCGGGACTAGCTACGAGCAGTACTTC. Its translation: CASSLTPGTSYEQYF.

The genes are TRBV2 and TRBJ1-1; perhaps TRBD1 as D (6 bases). This CDR3 contains 14 residues. Trimming removed 3 bases at V and 2 bases at J, with 10 bases between. Germline CDR1 SNHLY, CDR2 FYNNEI. CDR3: CASSERGGNTEAFF. The CDR3 DNA sequence: TGTGCCAGCAGTGAGAGAGGGGGTAACACTGAAGCTTTCTTT. Drawing the rest from reference TRBV2 and TRBJ1-1, the complete variable domain is EPEVTQTPSHQVTQMGQEVILRCVPISNHLYFYWYRQILGQKVEFLVSFYNNEISEKSEIFDDQFSVERPDGSNFTLKIRSTKLEDSAMYFCASSERGGNTEAFFGQGTRLTVV.

This chain links TRBV27 with TRBJ2-7; 7 bases match TRBD1. The CDR3 length is 13 residues. V trimming: 10 bases; J trimming: 2 bases; junction bases outside the gene matches: 8. Germline CDR1 MNHEY, CDR2 SMNVEV (reference sequence). DNA of the CDR3: TGTGCCATGCCACAGGGGTCCGCCTACGAGCAGTACTTC. Its protein product is CAMPQGSAYEQYF.

The CDR3 here is CASSRRMGLAGEVELFF. The CDR3, as DNA: TGTGCCAGCAGCCGCAGAATGGGGCTAGCGGGAGAGGTGGAGCTGTTTTTT. This chain connects TRBV14 to TRBJ2-2; TRBD2 matches at 10 bases. This CDR3 has 17 residues. Germline V gene sequence: CDR1 SGHDN, CDR2 FVKESK. The trim removed 4 bases at V and 10 bases at J, leaving 15 bases unmatched.

This clone has at least ten counts. V gene TRBV4-1 combines with J gene TRBJ2-3, with 8 positions matching TRBD1. The CDR3 extends over 14 amino acids. J gave up 4 bases and V 6 bases, and 6 bases lay outside the gene matches. Germline V gene sequence: CDR1 MGHRA, CDR2 YSYEKL. CDR3 amino acids: CASRLARGPDTQYF. CDR3 in DNA: TGCGCCAGCAGGTTGGCCAGGGGGCCAGATACGCAGTATTTT.

This CDR3 is CASSPYLSGGDNEQFF. The CDR3 DNA is TGCGCCAGCAGCCCCTACCTTAGCGGGGGGGACAATGAGCAGTTCTTC. The chain combines TRBV4-3 with TRBJ2-1; 11 bases align to TRBD2. The junction had 7 bases not matched to a gene; V was cut back by 4 bases and J by 5 bases. This CDR3 is built from 16 residues. The germline V gene has CDR1 LGHNA and CDR2 YSLEER.

The chain recombines TRBV25-1 with TRBJ2-5, with no clear D. The CDR3 sequence is 15 residues long. The germline V gene encodes CDR1 MGHDK and CDR2 SYGVNS. Trimming pared 0 bases from V and 5 bases from J, leaving 13 bases between. This chain's CDR3 is CASSEYLETAETQYF. Here the CDR3 DNA reads TGTGCCAGCAGTGAATACCTGGAGACGGCGGAGACCCAGTACTTC.

This chain links TRBV10-1 with TRBJ2-7, with D perhaps matching TRBD2 (6 bases). This CDR3 has 17 residues. V lost 6 bases to trimming and J lost 0 bases, with 21 bases between them. The V gene's germline CDR1 is WNHNN and CDR2 SYGVQD (reference sequence). In DNA, the CDR3 is TGCGCCAGCAGCAGTGGGTGGGGGGATGCTAGCTCCTACGAGCAGTACTTC. Translation: CASSSGWGDASSYEQYF.

This chain connects TRBV18 to TRBJ1-6, with TRBD1 as a possible D gene (6 bases). The CDR3 is made up of 18 amino acids. Trimming took 4 bases from V and 4 from J, leaving 20 bases between them. Germline V gives CDR1 KGHSH, CDR2 LQKENI. CDR3 in amino acids: CASSLPGVRGGYNSPLHF. DNA for the CDR3: TGTGCCAGCTCACTACCTGGTGTCAGGGGCGGTTATAATTCACCCCTCCACTTT.

The J gene is TRBJ1-5, the V gene TRBV19; 7 positions match TRBD1. CDR3 length equals 15 residues. The ends lost 5 bases at V and 2 bases at J; junction bases unmatched: 6. CDR1 is LNHDA, CDR2 SQIVND, per germline (reference sequence). The CDR3 reads CASSSAGQGNQPQHF. DNA of the CDR3: TGTGCCAGTAGTTCGGCCGGACAGGGCAATCAGCCCCAGCATTTT.